Listed here are 6 T cell receptor beta chains from one sample, sequenced in a study of T cell responses to AZD1222 COVID-19 vaccine. Libraries were prepared by immunoSEQ multiplex PCR; TCRdb keeps only in-frame clonotypes and omits some of them. The sample records roughly 150,000 clones, about 92% being singletons. The material sequenced was peripheral blood, taken 28 days after the second AZD1222 dose. The receptors originated from an adult who received the AZD1222 COVID-19 vaccine.

This clone was observed once. The V and J genes are TRBV15 and TRBJ1-4; unclear D gene. Germline values: CDR1 LNHNV, CDR2 YYDKDF (reference sequence). The length of the CDR3 is 15 residues. V shed 5 bases and J shed 4 bases, with 14 bases lying between them. In DNA form, the CDR3 reads TGTGCCACCAGCGCTACCAGGCGGATTAATGAAAAACTGTTTTTT. Its translation: CATSATRRINEKLFF.

This chain connects TRBV6-5 to TRBJ1-2; the D gene is possibly TRBD1 (5 bases). From germline, CDR1 is MNHEY and CDR2 SVGAGI. The CDR3 is 14 residues long. Trimming removed 5 bases from V and 8 bases from J, with 18 bases in between. CDR3 in DNA: TGTGCCAGCAGTACCGACAGCCGTACTGGGGGCTACACCTTC. Protein: CASSTDSRTGGYTF.

This chain connects TRBV15 to TRBJ2-1, with no clear D. The CDR3 has 13 amino acids. From germline, CDR1 is LNHNV and CDR2 YYDKDF (reference sequence). The V end was cut by 3 bases, the J end by 7 bases, with 10 bases between. In DNA form, the CDR3 reads TGTGCCACCAGCAGGGGTCTGACTAATGAGCAGTTCTTC. It specifies CATSRGLTNEQFF.

The gene calls are TRBV6-1 and TRBJ1-4; D unclear. Germline V CDR1 and CDR2: MNHNS, SASEGT. Between the trimmed V and J ends, which lost 2 bases and 6 bases, there was a span of 13 bases. CDR3 size: 15 residues. DNA of the CDR3: TGTGCCAGCAGTGAAACGTGGGGAATGGATGAAAAACTGTTTTTT. Translating it yields CASSETWGMDEKLFF.

The gene calls are TRBV5-4 and TRBJ1-2; 8 bases fit TRBD1. CDR3 length: 13 amino acids. The V gene's germline CDR1 is SGHNT and CDR2 YYREEE (reference sequence). V shed 0 bases, J shed 8 bases, and the junction held 3 bases outside the gene matches. The CDR3 coding sequence is TGTGCCAGCAGCTTGGAGTCAGGGGGCGGCTACACCTTC. Translated: CASSLESGGGYTF.

The J gene is TRBJ1-2, the V gene TRBV5-1, with a possible D match to TRBD1 (5 bases). Germline values: CDR1 SGHRS, CDR2 YFSETQ. V dropped 4 bases and J dropped 4 bases, with 14 bases sitting between them. This CDR3 region has 14 residues. The CDR3 sequence: CASSPAGGLYGYTF. CDR3 in DNA: TGCGCCAGCAGCCCCGCGGGGGGTCTCTATGGCTACACCTTC.